This TCR beta chain derives from a study of blood T cell repertoires in COVID-19. Turning to the study itself: Acute-phase and convalescent COVID-19 samples originated in the United States, Italy and Spain. The analysed material was cDNA or gDNA that came from T cells, B-cell-depleted T cells, or PBMCs.

This clone has a handful of counts. The CDR3 loop spans 14 amino acids. The germline V and J ends were trimmed by 10 bases and 2 bases, with 16 bases remaining between them. Germline V gene lookup returns CDR1 SNHLY and CDR2 FYNNEI. Original processing methods: It was from reference gene primer amplification that nucleated cell counts were estimated. This table comes from immunoSEQ multiplex PCR, and its TCRdb copy is limited to in-frame clones, with some not included. That table is the source of V, J and clone size, and D and trimming were worked out from the DNA. This table has just under 65,000 clones, roughly 76% appearing once.

Material for sequencing was peripheral blood. This chain uses TRBV2 with TRBJ2-3, with D possibly TRBD2 on 6 matching bases. The sequence came from a human donor in a cohort sampled during active COVID-19. This CDR3 is CATRRRGFTDTQYF. The CDR3, as DNA: TGTGCCACCCGGAGACGGGGGTTCACAGATACGCAGTATTTT.